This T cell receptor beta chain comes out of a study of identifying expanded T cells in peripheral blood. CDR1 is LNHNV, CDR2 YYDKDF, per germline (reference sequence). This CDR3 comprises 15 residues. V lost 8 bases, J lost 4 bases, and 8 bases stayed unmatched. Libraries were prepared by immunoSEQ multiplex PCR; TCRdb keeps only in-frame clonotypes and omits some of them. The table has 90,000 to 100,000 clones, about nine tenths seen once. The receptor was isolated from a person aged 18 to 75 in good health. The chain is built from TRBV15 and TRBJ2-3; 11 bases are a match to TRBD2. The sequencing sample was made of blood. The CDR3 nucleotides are TGTGCCACCTCTCATACTAGCGGGAGTTCAGATACGCAGTATTTT. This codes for CATSHTSGSSDTQYF.